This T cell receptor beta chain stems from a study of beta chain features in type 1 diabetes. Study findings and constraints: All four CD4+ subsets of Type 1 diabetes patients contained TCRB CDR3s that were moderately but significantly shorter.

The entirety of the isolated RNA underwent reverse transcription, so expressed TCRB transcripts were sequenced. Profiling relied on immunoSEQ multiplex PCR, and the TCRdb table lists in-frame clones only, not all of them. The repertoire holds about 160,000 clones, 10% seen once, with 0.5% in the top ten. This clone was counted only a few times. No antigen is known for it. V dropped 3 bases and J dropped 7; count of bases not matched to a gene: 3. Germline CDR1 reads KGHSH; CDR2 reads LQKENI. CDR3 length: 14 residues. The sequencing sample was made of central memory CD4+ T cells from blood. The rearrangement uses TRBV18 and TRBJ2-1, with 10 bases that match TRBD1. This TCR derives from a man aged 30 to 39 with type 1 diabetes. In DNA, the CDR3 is TGTGCCAGCTCACCTGACAGGGGGCAGAATGAGCAGTTCTTC. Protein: CASSPDRGQNEQFF.